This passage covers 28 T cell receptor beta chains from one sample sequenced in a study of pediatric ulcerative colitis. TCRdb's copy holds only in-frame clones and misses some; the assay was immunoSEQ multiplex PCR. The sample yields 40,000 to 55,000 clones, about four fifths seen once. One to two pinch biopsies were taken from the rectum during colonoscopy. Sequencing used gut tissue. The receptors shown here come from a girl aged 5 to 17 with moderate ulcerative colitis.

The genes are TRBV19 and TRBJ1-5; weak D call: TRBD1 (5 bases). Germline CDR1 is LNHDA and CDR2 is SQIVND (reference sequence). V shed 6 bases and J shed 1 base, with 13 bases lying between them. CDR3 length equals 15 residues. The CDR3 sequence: CASRLGVGSNQPQHF. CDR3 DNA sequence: TGTGCCAGTAGGTTGGGGGTAGGAAGCAATCAGCCCCAGCATTTT.

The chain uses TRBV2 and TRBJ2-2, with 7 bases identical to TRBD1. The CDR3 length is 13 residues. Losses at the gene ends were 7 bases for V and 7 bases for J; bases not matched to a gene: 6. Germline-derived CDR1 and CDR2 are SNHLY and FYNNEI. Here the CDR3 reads CASNRDSGGELFF. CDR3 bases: TGTGCCAGCAACCGGGACAGCGGCGGGGAGCTGTTTTTT.

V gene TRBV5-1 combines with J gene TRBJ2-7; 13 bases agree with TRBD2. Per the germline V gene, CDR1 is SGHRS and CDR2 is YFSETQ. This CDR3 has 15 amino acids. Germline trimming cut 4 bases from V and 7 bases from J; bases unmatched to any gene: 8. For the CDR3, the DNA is TGCGCCAGCAGCCCGGACCCGGGACTAGCGGGGGAGCAGTACTTC. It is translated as CASSPDPGLAGEQYF.

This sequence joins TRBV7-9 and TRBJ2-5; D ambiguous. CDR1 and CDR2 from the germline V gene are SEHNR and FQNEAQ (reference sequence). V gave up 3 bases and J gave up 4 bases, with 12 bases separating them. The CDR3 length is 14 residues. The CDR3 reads CASSLQTAPETQYF. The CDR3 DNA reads TGTGCCAGCAGCTTGCAGACGGCCCCAGAGACCCAGTACTTC.

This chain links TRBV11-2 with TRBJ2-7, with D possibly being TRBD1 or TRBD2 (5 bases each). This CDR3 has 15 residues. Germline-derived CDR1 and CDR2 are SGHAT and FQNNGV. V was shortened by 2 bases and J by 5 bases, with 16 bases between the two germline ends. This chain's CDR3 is CASSLLRGDLDEQYF. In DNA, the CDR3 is TGTGCCAGCAGCTTATTAAGGGGAGATCTGGACGAGCAGTACTTC. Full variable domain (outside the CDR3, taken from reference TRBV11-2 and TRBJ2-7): EAGVAQSPRYKIIEKRQSVAFWCNPISGHATLYWYQQILGQGPKLLIQFQNNGVVDDSQLPKDRFSAERLKGVDSTLKIQPAKLEDSAVYLCASSLLRGDLDEQYFGPGTRLTVT.

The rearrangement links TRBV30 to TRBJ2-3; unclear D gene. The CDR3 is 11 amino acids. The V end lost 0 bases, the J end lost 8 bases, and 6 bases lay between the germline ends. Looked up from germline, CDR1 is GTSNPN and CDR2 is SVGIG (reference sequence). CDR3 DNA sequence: TGTGCCTGGAGTGTTAGTGGTACGCAGTATTTT. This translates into CAWSVSGTQYF.

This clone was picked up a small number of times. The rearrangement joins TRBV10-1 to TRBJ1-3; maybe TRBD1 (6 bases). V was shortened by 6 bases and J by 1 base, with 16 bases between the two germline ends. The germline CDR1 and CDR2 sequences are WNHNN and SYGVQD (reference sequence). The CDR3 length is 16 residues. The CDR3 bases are TGCGCCAGCAGGAAACCCGGGACAATATCTGGAAACACCATATATTTT. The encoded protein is CASRKPGTISGNTIYF.

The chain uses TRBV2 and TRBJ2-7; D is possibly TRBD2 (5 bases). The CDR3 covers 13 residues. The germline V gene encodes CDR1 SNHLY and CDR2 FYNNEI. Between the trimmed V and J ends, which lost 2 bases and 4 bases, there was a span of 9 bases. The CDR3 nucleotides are TGTGCCAGCAGTGAAAGGACTCTTTACGAGCAGTACTTC. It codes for CASSERTLYEQYF.

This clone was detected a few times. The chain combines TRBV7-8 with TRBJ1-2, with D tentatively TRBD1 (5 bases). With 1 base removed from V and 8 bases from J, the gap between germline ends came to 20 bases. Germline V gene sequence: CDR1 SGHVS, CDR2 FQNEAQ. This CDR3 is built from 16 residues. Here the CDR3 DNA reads TGTGCCAGCAGCTTAGTTACAGGTCTCGTTCTCCAAGGCTACACCTTC. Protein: CASSLVTGLVLQGYTF. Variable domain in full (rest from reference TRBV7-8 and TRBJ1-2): GAGVSQSPRYKVAKRGQDVALRCDPISGHVSLFWYQQALGQGPEFLTYFQNEAQLDKSGLPSDRFFAERPEGSVSTLKIQRTQQEDSAVYLCASSLVTGLVLQGYTFGSGTRLTVV.

The CDR3 DNA reads TGTGCCAGCAGCTTTGGGAGCCCCTCCTACAATGAGCAGTTCTTC. It specifies CASSFGSPSYNEQFF. The V gene is TRBV5-4, the J gene TRBJ2-1; D is possibly TRBD2 (5 bases). The CDR3 runs to 15 residues. The V gene's germline CDR1 is SGHNT and CDR2 YYREEE (reference sequence). The V and J ends lost 2 bases and 0 bases respectively, with 9 bases between them.

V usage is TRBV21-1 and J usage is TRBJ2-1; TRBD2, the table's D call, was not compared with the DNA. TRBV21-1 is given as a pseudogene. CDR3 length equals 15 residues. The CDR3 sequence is CASSNDFWRNHEQFF. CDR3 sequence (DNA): TGTGCCAGCAGCAACGATTTCTGGAGGAACCATGAGCAGTTCTTC.

In nucleotides, the CDR3 is TGTGCCAGCAGCTTGGAGACTAGCGGGAGGTCCGGGGAGCTGTTTTTT. This gives the protein CASSLETSGRSGELFF. The genes are TRBV5-6 and TRBJ2-2, with 13 positions matching TRBD2. Trimming took 0 bases from V and 6 from J; bases not matched to a gene: 2. Germline lookup yields CDR1 SGHDT and CDR2 YYEEEE. The CDR3 consists of 16 residues.

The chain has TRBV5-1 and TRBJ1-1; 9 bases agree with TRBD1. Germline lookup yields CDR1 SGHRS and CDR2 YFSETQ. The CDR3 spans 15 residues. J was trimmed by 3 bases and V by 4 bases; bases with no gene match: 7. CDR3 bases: TGCGCCAGCAGCCCCGGACAGGGGTGGGACACTGAAGCTTTCTTT. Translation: CASSPGQGWDTEAFF.

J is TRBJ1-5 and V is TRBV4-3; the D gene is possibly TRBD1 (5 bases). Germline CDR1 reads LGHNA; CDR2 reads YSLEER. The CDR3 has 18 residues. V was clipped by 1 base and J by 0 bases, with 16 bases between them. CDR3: CASSQAPADGHSNQPQHF. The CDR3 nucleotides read TGCGCCAGCAGCCAAGCTCCGGCGGACGGACATAGCAATCAGCCCCAGCATTTT.

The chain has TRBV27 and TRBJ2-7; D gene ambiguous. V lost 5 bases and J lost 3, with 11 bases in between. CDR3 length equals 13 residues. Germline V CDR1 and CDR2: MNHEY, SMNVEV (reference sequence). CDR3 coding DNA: TGTGCCAGCAGTCTGGGCCTCGACTACGAGCAGTACTTC. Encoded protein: CASSLGLDYEQYF.

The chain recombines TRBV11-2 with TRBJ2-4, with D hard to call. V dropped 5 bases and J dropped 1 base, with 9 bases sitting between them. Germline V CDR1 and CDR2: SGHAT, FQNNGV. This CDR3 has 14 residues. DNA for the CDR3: TGTGCCAGCAGCCAAGGGTGGGCCAAAAACATTCAGTACTTC. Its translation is CASSQGWAKNIQYF. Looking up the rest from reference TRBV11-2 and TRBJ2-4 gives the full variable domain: EAGVAQSPRYKIIEKRQSVAFWCNPISGHATLYWYQQILGQGPKLLIQFQNNGVVDDSQLPKDRFSAERLKGVDSTLKIQPAKLEDSAVYLCASSQGWAKNIQYFGAGTRLSVL.

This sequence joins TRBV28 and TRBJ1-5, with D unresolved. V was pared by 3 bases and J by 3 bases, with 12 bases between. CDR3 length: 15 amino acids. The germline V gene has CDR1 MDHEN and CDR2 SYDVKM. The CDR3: CASSFSPGSNQPQHF. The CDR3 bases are TGTGCCAGCAGTTTCTCCCCAGGTTCCAATCAGCCCCAGCATTTT.

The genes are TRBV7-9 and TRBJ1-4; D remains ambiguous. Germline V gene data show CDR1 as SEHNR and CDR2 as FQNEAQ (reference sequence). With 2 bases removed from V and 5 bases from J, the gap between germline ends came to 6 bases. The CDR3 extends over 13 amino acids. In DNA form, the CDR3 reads TGTGCCAGCAGCTTATCGGGGAATGAAAAACTGTTTTTT. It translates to CASSLSGNEKLFF.

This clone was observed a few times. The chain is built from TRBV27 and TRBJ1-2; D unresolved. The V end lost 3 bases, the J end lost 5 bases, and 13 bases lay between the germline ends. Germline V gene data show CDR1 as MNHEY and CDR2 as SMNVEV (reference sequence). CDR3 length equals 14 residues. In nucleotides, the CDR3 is TGTGCCAGCAGTTTCACGTCCCCGGGGTATGGCTACACCTTC. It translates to CASSFTSPGYGYTF.

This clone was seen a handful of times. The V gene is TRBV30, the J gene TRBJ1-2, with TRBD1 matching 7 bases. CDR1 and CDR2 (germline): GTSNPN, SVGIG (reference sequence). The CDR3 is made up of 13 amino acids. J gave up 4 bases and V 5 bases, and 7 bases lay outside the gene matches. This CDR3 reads CAWGTGVSYGYTF. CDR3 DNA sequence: TGTGCCTGGGGAACAGGGGTGTCCTATGGCTACACCTTC.

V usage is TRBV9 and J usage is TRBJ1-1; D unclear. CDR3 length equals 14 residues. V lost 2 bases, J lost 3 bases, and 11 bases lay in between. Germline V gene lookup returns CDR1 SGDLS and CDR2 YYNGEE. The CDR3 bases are TGTGCCAGCAGCGTTGCGGGAGGTCACACTGAAGCTTTCTTT. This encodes CASSVAGGHTEAFF.

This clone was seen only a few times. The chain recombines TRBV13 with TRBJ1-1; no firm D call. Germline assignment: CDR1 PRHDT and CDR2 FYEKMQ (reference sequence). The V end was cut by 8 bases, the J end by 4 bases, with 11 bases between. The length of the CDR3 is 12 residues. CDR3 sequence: CASGQARTEAFF. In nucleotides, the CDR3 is TGTGCCAGCGGGCAGGCGCGCACTGAAGCTTTCTTT.

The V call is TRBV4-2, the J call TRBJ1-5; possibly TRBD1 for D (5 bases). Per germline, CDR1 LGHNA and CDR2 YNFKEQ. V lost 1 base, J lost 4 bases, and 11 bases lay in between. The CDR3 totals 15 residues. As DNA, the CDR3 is TGTGCCAGCAGCCAAGCACAGGACTTAAATCAGCCCCAGCATTTT. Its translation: CASSQAQDLNQPQHF.

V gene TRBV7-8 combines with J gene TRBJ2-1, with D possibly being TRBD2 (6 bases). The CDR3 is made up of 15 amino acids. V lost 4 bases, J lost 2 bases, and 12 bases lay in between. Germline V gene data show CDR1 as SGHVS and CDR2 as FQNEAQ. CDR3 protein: CASSSRLGTYNEQFF. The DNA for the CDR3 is TGTGCCAGCAGCTCAAGACTAGGTACCTACAATGAGCAGTTCTTC.

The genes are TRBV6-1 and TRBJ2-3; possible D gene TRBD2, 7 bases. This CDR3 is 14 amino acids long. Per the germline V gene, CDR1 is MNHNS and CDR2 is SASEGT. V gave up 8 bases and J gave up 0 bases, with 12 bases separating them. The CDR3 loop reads CASVAGASTDTQYF. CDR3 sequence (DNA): TGTGCCAGCGTCGCGGGGGCTAGCACAGATACGCAGTATTTT.

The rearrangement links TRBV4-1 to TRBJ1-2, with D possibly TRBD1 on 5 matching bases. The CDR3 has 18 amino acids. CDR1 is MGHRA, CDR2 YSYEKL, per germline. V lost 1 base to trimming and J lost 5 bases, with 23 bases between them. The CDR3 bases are TGCGCCAGCAGCCAAGGCCTCCGGGACGGACGGAAGACGTATGGCTACACCTTC. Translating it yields CASSQGLRDGRKTYGYTF.

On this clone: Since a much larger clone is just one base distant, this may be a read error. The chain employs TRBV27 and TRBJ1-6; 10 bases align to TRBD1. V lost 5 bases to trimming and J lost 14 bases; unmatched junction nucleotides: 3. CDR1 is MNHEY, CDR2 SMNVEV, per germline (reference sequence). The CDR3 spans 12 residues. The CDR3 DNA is TGTGCCAGCAGTGACAGGGGGCCAGCCCTCCACTTT. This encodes CASSDRGPALHF.

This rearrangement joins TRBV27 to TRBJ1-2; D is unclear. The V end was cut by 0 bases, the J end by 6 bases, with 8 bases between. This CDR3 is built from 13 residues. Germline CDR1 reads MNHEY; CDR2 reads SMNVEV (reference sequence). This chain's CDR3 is CASSLSGLHGYTF. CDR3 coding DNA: TGTGCCAGCAGTTTATCGGGTCTCCATGGCTACACCTTC.